What follows are 2 T cell receptor beta chains derived from one specimen sequenced in a study of T cells in Graves' hyperthyroidism and ophthalmopathy (dated by TCRdb to between 2017 and 2020). Library prep was done by multiplex PCR. The sequencer was an Illumina HiSeq 2000. Amplification of TCR beta CDR3 regions was carried out from RNA transcripts. The first round of RT-PCR for the TCR CDR3 was performed with the HTBI primer set and the Qiagen OneStep RT-PCR kit. TCRdb trimmed the raw reads at Q25, called clones with MiXCR and kept productive beta chains. Every distinct CDR3 protein forms one entry, paired with its most common genes and DNA. Here the sample has 600,000 to 850,000 distinct CDR3 sequences; roughly a sixth occur a single time. In total, the top ten clones hold roughly 17% of the sample. Input material: blood. The receptors originated from a woman aged 50 to 60 with Graves' hyperthyroidism that later progressed to Graves' ophthalmopathy.

This clonotype was observed many times. The CDR3 region has the DNA TGTGCCAGCAGCTTTCAGGGGGATATCACAGATACGCAGTATTTT. This gives the protein CASSFQGDITDTQYF. The chain couples TRBV3-1 to TRBJ2-3, with 7 bases fitting TRBD1. The CDR3 has 15 residues. Germline V gene lookup returns CDR1 LGHDT and CDR2 YNNKEL (reference sequence). The ends lost 5 bases at V and 2 bases at J; junction bases unmatched: 7.

The rearrangement joins TRBV7-2 to TRBJ1-6; D is perhaps TRBD1 (6 bases). The V and J ends lost 5 bases and 4 bases respectively, with 12 bases between them. This CDR3 contains 15 residues. Germline assignment: CDR1 SGHTA and CDR2 FQGNSA. CDR3 in DNA: TGTGCCAGCAGCGAAGCGACAGGTTATAATTCACCCCTCCACTTT. Translating gives CASSEATGYNSPLHF. Supplemented by reference TRBV7-2 and TRBJ1-6, the full variable domain reads GAGVSQSPSNKVTEKGKDVELRCDPISGHTALYWYRQSLGQGLEFLIYFQGNSAPDKSGLPSDRFSAERTGGSVSTLTIQRTQQEDSAVYLCASSEATGYNSPLHFGNGTRLTVT.